Reported below is one T cell receptor (beta chain). Its antigen is unknown. The data derive from a study of shared clonotypes between healthy human individuals. Study in general: The donor pool was made up of two women and three men aged 18 to 49. Each donor contributed plates that comprised three CD4 naive, three CD4 memory, two CD8 naive and one CD8 memory. General observations from the study: Rarefaction showed that sequencing of sorted subsets was incomplete (despite large depth).

CDR3 length: 15 residues. V lost 4 bases, J lost 0 bases, and 13 bases lay in between. Germline-derived CDR1 and CDR2 are SGHNT and YYREEE (reference sequence). The donors, all of them Caucasian adults, lived in Nashville, Tennessee. The protocol was immunoSEQ multiplex PCR, while the TCRdb copy is restricted to in-frame clones and leaves out a portion. This sample has approximately 2.4 million clones, with 90% to 96% found just once. This receptor was obtained from a man between 18 and 35 years old in good health. Specimen: naive CD4+ T cells sorted from blood. Subset defined: CD45RA+ positively selected. J is TRBJ1-2 and V is TRBV5-4, with TRBD1 as a possible D gene (5 bases). The CDR3: CASSTPDRPNYGYTF. The CDR3 coding sequence is TGTGCCAGCAGCACCCCCGACAGACCTAACTATGGCTACACCTTC.